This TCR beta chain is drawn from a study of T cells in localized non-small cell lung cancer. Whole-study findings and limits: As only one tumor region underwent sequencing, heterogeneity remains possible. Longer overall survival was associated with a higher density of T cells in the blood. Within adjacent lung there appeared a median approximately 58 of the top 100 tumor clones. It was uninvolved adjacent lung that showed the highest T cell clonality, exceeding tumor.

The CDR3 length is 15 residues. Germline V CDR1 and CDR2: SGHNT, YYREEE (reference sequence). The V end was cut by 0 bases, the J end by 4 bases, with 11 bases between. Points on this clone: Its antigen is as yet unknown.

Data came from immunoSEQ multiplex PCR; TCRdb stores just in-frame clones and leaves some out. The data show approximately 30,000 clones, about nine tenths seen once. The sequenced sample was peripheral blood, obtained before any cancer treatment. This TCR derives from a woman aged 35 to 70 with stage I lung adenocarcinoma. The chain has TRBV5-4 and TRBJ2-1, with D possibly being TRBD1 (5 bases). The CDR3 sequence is CASSLGGERYNEQFF. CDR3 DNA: TGTGCCAGCAGCTTGGGGGGCGAGCGATACAATGAGCAGTTCTTC.